Below, 14 T cell receptor beta chains from the same sample are listed, as sequenced in a study of cytomegalovirus exposure and HLA in healthy donors. Vbeta (60) and Jbeta (13) primers were used in the PCR. The data were produced by immunoSEQ multiplex PCR, yet TCRdb's version contains in-frame clones alone and is incomplete. The sample table sets out about 78,000 clones. Sequenced material: PBMCs. These receptors were obtained from a female donor in good health and CMV-seropositive.

DNA for the CDR3: TGTGCCAGCAGTCCTCTAGCGCGGCCACGTGATACGCAGTATTTT. Translating it yields CASSPLARPRDTQYF. The rearrangement joins TRBV6-5 to TRBJ2-3; perhaps TRBD2 as D (6 bases). With 5 bases removed from V and 6 bases from J, the gap between germline ends came to 18 bases. The CDR3 spans 15 residues. From germline, CDR1 is MNHEY and CDR2 SVGAGI.

The rearrangement uses TRBV4-3 and TRBJ2-3; D ambiguous. Germline loops: CDR1 LGHNA, CDR2 YSLEER. The CDR3 spans 15 residues. V lost 1 base and J 3 bases, leaving 11 bases between the germline ends. CDR3 coding DNA: TGCGCCAGCAGCCAAGGACTTCTTTCAACAGATACGCAGTATTTT. Its protein product is CASSQGLLSTDTQYF.

The chain couples TRBV15 to TRBJ2-5; perhaps TRBD2 as D (5 bases). V lost 1 base and J 5 bases, leaving 17 bases between the germline ends. Germline CDR1 and CDR2: LNHNV and YYDKDF (reference sequence). The CDR3 consists of 16 residues. The CDR3 region is CATSRVSGLGAETQYF. CDR3 coding DNA: TGTGCCACCAGCAGAGTTTCCGGACTCGGCGCGGAGACCCAGTACTTC.

The chain links TRBV7-8 to TRBJ2-7, with TRBD1 matching over 8 bases. The V gene's germline CDR1 is SGHVS and CDR2 FQNEAQ. CDR3 length: 13 residues. Losses at the gene ends were 5 bases for V and 3 bases for J; bases not matched to a gene: 3. The CDR3 spells CASSRTGNYEQYF. Written as DNA, the CDR3 is TGTGCCAGCAGCCGGACAGGGAACTACGAGCAGTACTTC. The variable domain in full, completed from reference TRBV7-8 and TRBJ2-7, reads GAGVSQSPRYKVAKRGQDVALRCDPISGHVSLFWYQQALGQGPEFLTYFQNEAQLDKSGLPSDRFFAERPEGSVSTLKIQRTQQEDSAVYLCASSRTGNYEQYFGPGTRLTVT.

The chain recombines TRBV5-1 with TRBJ2-5; D gene uncertain. V lost 0 bases and J 1 base, leaving 7 bases between the germline ends. From germline, CDR1 is SGHRS and CDR2 YFSETQ. The CDR3 has 14 residues. CDR3 residues: CASSLAGSQETQYF. The DNA of the CDR3 is TGCGCCAGCAGCTTGGCCGGGTCCCAAGAGACCCAGTACTTC.

The rearrangement links TRBV28 to TRBJ2-7; possible D gene TRBD2, 5 bases. Between the trimmed V and J ends, which lost 9 bases and 6 bases, there was a span of 18 bases. The CDR3 covers 13 residues. Germline V gene data show CDR1 as MDHEN and CDR2 as SYDVKM. CDR3 amino acids: CASLDFMAGEQYF. CDR3 sequence (DNA): TGTGCCAGTCTGGACTTTATGGCCGGCGAGCAGTACTTC. The full variable domain, in which reference TRBV28 and TRBJ2-7 provide the parts outside the CDR3, is DVKVTQSSRYLVKRTGEKVFLECVQDMDHENMFWYRQDPGLGLRLIYFSYDVKMKEKGDIPEGYSVSREKKERFSLILESASTNQTSMYLCASLDFMAGEQYFGPGTRLTVT.

The V gene is TRBV9, the J gene TRBJ2-1, with 12 bases identical to TRBD2. J lost 6 bases, V lost 0 bases, and 1 base had no gene match. This CDR3 is 15 amino acids long. The V gene's germline CDR1 is SGDLS and CDR2 YYNGEE. CDR3 sequence reads: CASSVELAGGNEQFF. The DNA of the CDR3 is TGTGCCAGCAGCGTAGAACTAGCGGGAGGCAATGAGCAGTTCTTC. The full variable domain, rest sourced from reference TRBV9 and TRBJ2-1, is DSGVTQTPKHLITATGQRVTLRCSPRSGDLSVYWYQQSLDQGLQFLIQYYNGEERAKGNILERFSAQQFPDLHSELNLSSLELGDSALYFCASSVELAGGNEQFFGPGTRLTVL.

This chain links TRBV15 with TRBJ1-6; possible D gene TRBD1, 6 bases. V shed 3 bases and J shed 6 bases, with 9 bases lying between them. The germline CDR1 and CDR2 sequences are LNHNV and YYDKDF (reference sequence). The CDR3 extends over 14 amino acids. The CDR3 loop reads CATSRGAANSPLHF. The DNA of the CDR3 is TGTGCCACCAGCAGGGGGGCAGCTAATTCACCCCTCCACTTT. Drawing the rest from reference TRBV15 and TRBJ1-6, the complete variable domain is DAMVIQNPRYQVTQFGKPVTLSCSQTLNHNVMYWYQQKSSQAPKLLFHYYDKDFNNEADTPDNFQSRRPNTSFCFLDIRSPGLGDTAMYLCATSRGAANSPLHFGNGTRLTVT.

The chain carries TRBV9 and TRBJ2-5, with D possibly being TRBD2 (5 bases). The length of the CDR3 is 14 residues. Germline V gives CDR1 SGDLS, CDR2 YYNGEE. Trimming pared 0 bases from V and 9 bases from J, leaving 15 bases between. CDR3 sequence: CASSVEAKTTAQYF. The CDR3 nucleotides read TGTGCCAGCAGCGTAGAGGCAAAGACTACGGCCCAGTACTTC.

This chain uses TRBV7-9 with TRBJ2-1, with 10 bases that match TRBD2. The CDR3 runs to 15 residues. Trimming took 1 base from V and 9 from J; bases not matched to a gene: 6. CDR1 and CDR2 from the germline V gene are SEHNR and FQNEAQ (reference sequence). The DNA for the CDR3 is TGTGCCAGCAGCTTAGGGCTAGCGGGAGTAATTGAGCAGTTCTTC. Encoded protein: CASSLGLAGVIEQFF.

CDR3 sequence (DNA): TGTGCCAGCAGCGTACCCGGACTAGCGGGAGGCTCTGGGGCCAACGTCCTGACTTTC. Translated, it gives CASSVPGLAGGSGANVLTF. The chain is built from TRBV9 and TRBJ2-6, with 14 bases lining up with TRBD2. CDR1 and CDR2 (germline): SGDLS, YYNGEE. Unmatched junction bases numbered 3, after V lost 1 base and J lost 0 bases. There are 19 residues in the CDR3.

The rearrangement uses TRBV6-4 and TRBJ2-3; TRBD1 might be the D (5 bases). Germline CDR1 and CDR2: MRHNA and SNTAGT. The ends were cut back, 6 bases at V and 4 bases at J, with 17 bases in the middle. This CDR3 contains 15 residues. For the CDR3, the DNA is TGTGCCAGCAGCCTCGACGCAGGGTTAGCAGATACGCAGTATTTT. Translated: CASSLDAGLADTQYF.

The chain links TRBV28 to TRBJ2-7; TRBD1 aligns across 10 bases. The CDR3 totals 15 residues. V shed 6 bases and J 2 bases; nucleotides not matched to a gene: 7. Germline CDR1 is MDHEN and CDR2 is SYDVKM. This CDR3 is CASSSTGGLTYEQYF. CDR3 sequence (DNA): TGTGCCAGCAGCTCGACAGGGGGCCTAACCTACGAGCAGTACTTC.

The chain recombines TRBV27 with TRBJ2-1; the D is unclear. CDR3 length equals 12 residues. Germline assignment: CDR1 MNHEY and CDR2 SMNVEV (reference sequence). V was pared by 4 bases and J by 4 bases, with 5 bases between. The CDR3 nucleotides are TGTGCCAGCAGTTCCCTTTACAATGAGCAGTTCTTC. This codes for CASSSLYNEQFF.